At least ten counts were recorded for the clone carrying this T cell receptor (beta chain). Its antigen is still unknown. This record comes from a study of human T cells and chemical hapten exposure. Whole-study findings and limits: Significantly more large CDR3 similarity clusters were formed by expanded TCRs than by controls.

TCRdb fed the RACE reads into MiXCR, producing one record per CDR3 protein. The table includes 30,000 to 40,000 distinct CDR3 sequences, more than 8% detected once. The germline V gene has CDR1 DFQATT and CDR2 SNEGSKA (reference sequence). The CDR3 is 14 amino acids. V shed 2 bases and J 5 bases; nucleotides not matched to a gene: 4. Time point described: patch test 3, about 24 weeks after DPC sensitization. Sample treatment: therapeutic diphenylcyclopropenone sensitization with weekly scalp DPC. Extraction of total RNA was performed on unfractionated whole blood. The gene calls are TRBV20-1 and TRBJ2-1; TRBD2 matches 9 bases. The material was whole blood, obtained in connection with sensitization to the hapten diphenylcyclopropenone (DPC). This clonotype was sampled from a man aged 50-60 years with alopecia areata. Some clones in this sample may be carry-over from other donors' samples. The CDR3 sequence is CSARLAGRNNEQFF. DNA of the CDR3: TGCAGTGCTAGACTAGCGGGGAGAAACAATGAGCAGTTCTTC.